This TCR beta chain was sequenced in a study of cytomegalovirus exposure and HLA in healthy donors. Study as a whole: One earlier analysis, a look at 150 million to 200 million T cells, found some 120 million unique TCR beta sequences. For the roughly 400 genotyped donors, 65% to 90% fell within the Caucasian-associated ancestry cluster.

V dropped 3 bases and J dropped 7; count of bases not matched to a gene: 8. This CDR3 has 14 residues. From germline, CDR1 is SGHDT and CDR2 YYEEEE. PCR primers comprised 60 Vbeta and 13 Jbeta primers. Sequencing used immunoSEQ multiplex PCR; TCRdb keeps in-frame clones, though not all of them. The profile covers some 66,000 clones, with roughly 80% appearing a single time and about 2.9% taken by the ten largest. General observations from the study: According to an earlier analysis, most TCR beta V segments yielded productive rearrangements about 87% or about 30% of the time. According to the study, around 150 TCR beta chains were cytomegalovirus-associated.

Remarks on this clone: Its target is not known.

The gene calls are TRBV5-6 and TRBJ1-1, with 8 positions matching TRBD1. The sequenced material came from PBMCs. The clonotype was recovered from a woman aged 30 to 39 in good health and CMV-seronegative. CDR3 sequence (DNA): TGTGCCAGCAGCTCGGGACAGGTTAATGGTGAAGCTTTCTTT. It is translated as CASSSGQVNGEAFF.